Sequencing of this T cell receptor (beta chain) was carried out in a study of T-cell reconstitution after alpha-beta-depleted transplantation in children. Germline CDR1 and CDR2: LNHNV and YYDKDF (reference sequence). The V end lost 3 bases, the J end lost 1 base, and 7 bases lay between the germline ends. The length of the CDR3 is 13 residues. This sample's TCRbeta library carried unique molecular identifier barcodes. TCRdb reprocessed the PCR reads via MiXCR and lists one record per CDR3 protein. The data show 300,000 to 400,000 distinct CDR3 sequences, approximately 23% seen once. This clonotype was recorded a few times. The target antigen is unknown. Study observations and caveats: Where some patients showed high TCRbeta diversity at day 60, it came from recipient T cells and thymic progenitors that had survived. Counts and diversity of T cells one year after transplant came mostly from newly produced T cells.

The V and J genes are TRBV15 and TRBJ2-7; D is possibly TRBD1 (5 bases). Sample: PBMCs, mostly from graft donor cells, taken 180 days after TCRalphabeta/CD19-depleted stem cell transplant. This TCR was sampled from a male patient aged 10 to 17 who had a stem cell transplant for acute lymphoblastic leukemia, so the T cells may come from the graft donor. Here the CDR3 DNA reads TGTGCCACCAGCAGGGACAAGTCCTACGAGCAGTACTTC. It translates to CATSRDKSYEQYF.